The 2 T cell receptor beta chains listed next were all sequenced from one sample in a study of blood T cell repertoires in COVID-19. Using immunoSEQ multiplex PCR, the repertoire was profiled, and TCRdb retains in-frame clones only, with some absent. The sample yields 300,000 to 350,000 clones, around 85% seen once. The material sequenced was PBMCs or T cells enriched from blood (not recorded which). The receptor source for this set is a man aged 25-45 years who had recovered from COVID-19.

V usage is TRBV9 and J usage is TRBJ2-2, with a weak D call TRBD2 (5 bases). V lost 4 bases and J lost 7, with 17 bases in between. Looked up from germline, CDR1 is SGDLS and CDR2 is YYNGEE. This CDR3 has 15 amino acids. CDR3 nucleotides: TGTGCCAGCAGCTATGAGGGATCTTTCGGCGGGGAGCTGTTTTTT. Residues: CASSYEGSFGGELFF.

This chain connects TRBV10-1 to TRBJ2-7, with D hard to call. V lost 3 bases and J lost 9, with 15 bases in between. Germline CDR1 and CDR2: WNHNN and SYGVQD (reference sequence). This CDR3 has 13 residues. The DNA of the CDR3 is TGCGCCAGCAGTGACGGTTTATCGGTTTGGCAGTACTTC. It specifies CASSDGLSVWQYF.